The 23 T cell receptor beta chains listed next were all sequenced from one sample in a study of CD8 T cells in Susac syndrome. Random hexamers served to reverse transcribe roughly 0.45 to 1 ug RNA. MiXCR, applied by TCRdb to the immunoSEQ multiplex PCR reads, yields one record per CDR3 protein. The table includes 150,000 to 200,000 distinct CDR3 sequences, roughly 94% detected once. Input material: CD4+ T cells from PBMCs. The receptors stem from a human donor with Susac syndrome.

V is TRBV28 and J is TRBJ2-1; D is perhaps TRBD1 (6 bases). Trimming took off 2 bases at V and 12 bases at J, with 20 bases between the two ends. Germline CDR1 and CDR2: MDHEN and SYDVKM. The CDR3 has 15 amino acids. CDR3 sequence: CASSLPDRQNGAQFF. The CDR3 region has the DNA TGTGCCAGCAGTTTACCGGACAGACAAAACGGGGCGCAGTTCTTC.

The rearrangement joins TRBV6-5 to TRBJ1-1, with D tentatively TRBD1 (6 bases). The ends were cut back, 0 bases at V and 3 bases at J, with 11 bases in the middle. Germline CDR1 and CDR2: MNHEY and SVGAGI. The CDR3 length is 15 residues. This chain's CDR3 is CASSYSTGRHTEAFF. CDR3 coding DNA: TGTGCCAGCAGTTACTCGACAGGCAGACACACTGAAGCTTTCTTT.

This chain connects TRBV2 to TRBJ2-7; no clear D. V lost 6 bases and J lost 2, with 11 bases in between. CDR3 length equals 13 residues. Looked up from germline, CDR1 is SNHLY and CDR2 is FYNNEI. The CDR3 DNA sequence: TGTGCCAGCAGACCCACACTTCCCTACGAGCAGTACTTC. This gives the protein CASRPTLPYEQYF.

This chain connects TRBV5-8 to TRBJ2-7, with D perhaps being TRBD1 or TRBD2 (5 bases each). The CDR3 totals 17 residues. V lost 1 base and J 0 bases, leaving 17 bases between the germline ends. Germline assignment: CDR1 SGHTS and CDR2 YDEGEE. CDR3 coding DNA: TGTGCCAGCAGCTTGCGAAACGGGGCAGGGAGCTCCTACGAGCAGTACTTC. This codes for CASSLRNGAGSSYEQYF.

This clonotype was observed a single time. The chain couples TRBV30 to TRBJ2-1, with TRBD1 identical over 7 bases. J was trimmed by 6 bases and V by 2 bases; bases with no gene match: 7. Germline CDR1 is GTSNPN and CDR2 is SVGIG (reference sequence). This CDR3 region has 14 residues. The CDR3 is CAWSRDRERNEQFF. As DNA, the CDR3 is TGTGCCTGGAGTCGAGACAGGGAGCGCAATGAGCAGTTCTTC.

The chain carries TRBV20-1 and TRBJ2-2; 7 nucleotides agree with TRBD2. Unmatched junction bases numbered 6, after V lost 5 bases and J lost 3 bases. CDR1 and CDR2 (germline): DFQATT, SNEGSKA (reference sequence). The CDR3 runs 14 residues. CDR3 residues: CSAYGTIDTGELFF. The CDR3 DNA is TGCAGTGCTTACGGGACTATTGACACCGGGGAGCTGTTTTTT.

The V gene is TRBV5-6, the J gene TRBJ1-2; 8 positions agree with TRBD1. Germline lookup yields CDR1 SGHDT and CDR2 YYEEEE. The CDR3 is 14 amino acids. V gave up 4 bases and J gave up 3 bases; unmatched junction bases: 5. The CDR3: CASSHPTGDYGYTF. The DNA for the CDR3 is TGTGCCAGCAGCCATCCGACAGGGGACTATGGCTACACCTTC. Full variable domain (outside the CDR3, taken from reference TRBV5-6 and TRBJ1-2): DAGVTQSPTHLIKTRGQQVTLRCSPKSGHDTVSWYQQALGQGPQFIFQYYEEEERQRGNFPDRFSGHQFPNYSSELNVNALLLGDSALYLCASSHPTGDYGYTFGSGTRLTVV.

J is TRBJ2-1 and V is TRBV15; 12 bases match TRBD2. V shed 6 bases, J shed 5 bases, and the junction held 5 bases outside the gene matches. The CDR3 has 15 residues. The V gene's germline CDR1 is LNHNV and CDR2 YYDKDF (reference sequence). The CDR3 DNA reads TGTGCCACCAGTCGACTAGCGGGGGATAACAATGAGCAGTTCTTC. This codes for CATSRLAGDNNEQFF.

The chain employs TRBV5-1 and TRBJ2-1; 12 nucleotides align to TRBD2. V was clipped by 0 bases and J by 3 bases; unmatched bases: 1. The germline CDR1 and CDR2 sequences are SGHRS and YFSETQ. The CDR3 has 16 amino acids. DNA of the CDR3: TGCGCCAGCAGCTTGGTACTAGCGGGAGGCTACAATGAGCAGTTCTTC. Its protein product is CASSLVLAGGYNEQFF.

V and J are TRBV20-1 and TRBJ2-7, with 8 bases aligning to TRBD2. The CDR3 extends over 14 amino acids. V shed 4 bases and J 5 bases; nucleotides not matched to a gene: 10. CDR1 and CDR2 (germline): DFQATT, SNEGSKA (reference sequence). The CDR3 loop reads CSAIRLGTSNEQYF. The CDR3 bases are TGCAGTGCTATCCGGTTAGGGACTAGTAACGAGCAGTACTTC.

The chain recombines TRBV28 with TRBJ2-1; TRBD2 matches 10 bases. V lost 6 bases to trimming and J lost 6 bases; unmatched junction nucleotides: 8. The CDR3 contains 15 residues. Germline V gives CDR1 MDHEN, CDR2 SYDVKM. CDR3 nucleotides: TGTGCCAGCAGGCCAACTAGCGGGACGGGCAATGAGCAGTTCTTC. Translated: CASRPTSGTGNEQFF.

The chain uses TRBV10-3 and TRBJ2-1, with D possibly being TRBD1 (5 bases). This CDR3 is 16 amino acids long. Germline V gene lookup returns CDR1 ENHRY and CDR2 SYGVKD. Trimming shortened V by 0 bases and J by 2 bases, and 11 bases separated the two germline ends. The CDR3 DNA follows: TGTGCCATCAGTGAGTCGGATGGGGCAACCTACAATGAGCAGTTCTTC. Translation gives CAISESDGATYNEQFF.

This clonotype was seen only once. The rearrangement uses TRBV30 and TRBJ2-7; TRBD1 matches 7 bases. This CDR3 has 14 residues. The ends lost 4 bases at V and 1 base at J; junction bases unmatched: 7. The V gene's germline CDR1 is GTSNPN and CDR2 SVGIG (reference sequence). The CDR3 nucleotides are TGTGCCTGGACAGTCAGGACAGGATCCTACGAGCAGTACTTC. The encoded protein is CAWTVRTGSYEQYF. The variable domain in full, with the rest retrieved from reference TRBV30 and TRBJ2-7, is SQTIHQWPATLVQPVGSPLSLECTVEGTSNPNLYWYRQAAGRGLQLLFYSVGIGQISSEVPQNLSASRPQDRQFILSSKKLLLSDSGFYLCAWTVRTGSYEQYFGPGTRLTVT.

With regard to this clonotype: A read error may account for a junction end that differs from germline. The CDR3 protein is CASSHPGTGAPYTEQFF. The CDR3 coding sequence is TGTGCCAGCAGCCATCCTGGGACAGGGGCACCCTACACTGAGCAGTTCTTC. This rearrangement joins TRBV14 to TRBJ2-1, with 10 bases matching TRBD1. The CDR3 spans 17 residues. Germline V lookup: CDR1 SGHDN, CDR2 FVKESK.

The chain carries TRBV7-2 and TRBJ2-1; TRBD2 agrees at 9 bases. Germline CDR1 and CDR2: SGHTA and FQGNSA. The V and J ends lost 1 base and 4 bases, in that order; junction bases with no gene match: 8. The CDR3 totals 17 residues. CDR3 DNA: TGTGCCAGCAGCTTAGTAAGCGGCAGCGGGGGGTACAATGAGCAGTTCTTC. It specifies CASSLVSGSGGYNEQFF.

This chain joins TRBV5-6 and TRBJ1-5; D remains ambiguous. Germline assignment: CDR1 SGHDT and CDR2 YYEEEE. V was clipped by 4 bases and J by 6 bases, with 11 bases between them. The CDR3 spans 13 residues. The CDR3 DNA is TGTGCCAGCAGCCCCGTACCTGGTCAGCCCCAGCATTTT. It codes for CASSPVPGQPQHF.

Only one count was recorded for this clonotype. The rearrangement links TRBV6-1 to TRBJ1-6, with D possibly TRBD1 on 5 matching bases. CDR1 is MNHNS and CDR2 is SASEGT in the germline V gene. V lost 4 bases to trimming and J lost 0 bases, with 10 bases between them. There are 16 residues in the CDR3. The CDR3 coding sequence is TGTGCCAGCAGTGGGGGCGGGAGCTCCTATAATTCACCCCTCCACTTT. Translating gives CASSGGGSSYNSPLHF.

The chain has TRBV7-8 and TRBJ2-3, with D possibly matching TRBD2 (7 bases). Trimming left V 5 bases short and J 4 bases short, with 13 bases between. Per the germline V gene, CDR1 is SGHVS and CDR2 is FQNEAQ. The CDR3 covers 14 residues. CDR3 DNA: TGTGCCAGCAGCCCGCGGGGGCTAGCAGATACGCAGTATTTT. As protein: CASSPRGLADTQYF.

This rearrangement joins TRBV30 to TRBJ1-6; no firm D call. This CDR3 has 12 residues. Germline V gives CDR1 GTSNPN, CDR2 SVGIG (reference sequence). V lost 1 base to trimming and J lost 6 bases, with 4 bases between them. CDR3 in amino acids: CAWSGVNSPLHF. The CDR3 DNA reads TGTGCCTGGAGTGGCGTTAATTCACCCCTCCACTTT.

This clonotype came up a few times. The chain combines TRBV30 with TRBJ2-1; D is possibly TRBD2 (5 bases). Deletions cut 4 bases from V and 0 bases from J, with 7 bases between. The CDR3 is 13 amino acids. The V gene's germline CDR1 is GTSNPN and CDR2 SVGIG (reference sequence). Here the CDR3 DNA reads TGTGCCTGGATAGCGAGCTCCTACAATGAGCAGTTCTTC. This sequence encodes CAWIASSYNEQFF.

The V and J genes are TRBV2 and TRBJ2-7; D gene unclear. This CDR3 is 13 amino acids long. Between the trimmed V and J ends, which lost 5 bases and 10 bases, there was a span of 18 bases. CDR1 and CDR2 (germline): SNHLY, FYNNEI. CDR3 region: CASSQEAGIGQYF. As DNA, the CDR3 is TGTGCCAGCAGTCAAGAGGCCGGAATAGGTCAGTACTTC.

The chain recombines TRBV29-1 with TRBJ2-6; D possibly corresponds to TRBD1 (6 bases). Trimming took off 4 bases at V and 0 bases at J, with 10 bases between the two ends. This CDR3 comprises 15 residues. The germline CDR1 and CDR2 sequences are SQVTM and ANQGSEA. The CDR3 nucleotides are TGCAGCGTTGCTTACAGGGCCTCTGGGGCCAACGTCCTGACTTTC. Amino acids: CSVAYRASGANVLTF.

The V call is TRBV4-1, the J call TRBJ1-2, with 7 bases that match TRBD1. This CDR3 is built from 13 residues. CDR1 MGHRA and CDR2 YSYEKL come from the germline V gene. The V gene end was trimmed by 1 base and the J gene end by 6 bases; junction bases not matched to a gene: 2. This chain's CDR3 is CASSQGTGDGYTF. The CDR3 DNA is TGCGCCAGCAGCCAAGGAACAGGGGATGGCTACACCTTC.